This is a list of T cell receptor beta chains from one sample in a study of T cell responses to AZD1222 COVID-19 vaccine. TCRdb's table, derived via immunoSEQ multiplex PCR, lists solely in-frame clones and lacks some. Of some 86,000 clones in the sample, over 75% are singletons; the top ten hold approximately 22%. The sample was peripheral blood, taken on day 0 of AZD1222 vaccination. The origin of the receptors is an adult in good health. Each CDR3 is given with its conserved first and last residue. Each record gives: V gene, J gene, CDR3 protein.

>TRBV7-9|TRBJ1-4
CASSRGVLNEKLFF
>TRBV24-1|TRBJ2-1
CATNGGAYNEQFF
>TRBV5-4|TRBJ2-6
CASVVKLSGANVLTF
>TRBV6-5|TRBJ1-1
CASRPGQGWTEAFF
>TRBV10-3|TRBJ1-1
CAISDGNTEAFF
>TRBV11-2|TRBJ1-1
CASSLGPQGLGLNTEAFF
>TRBV2|TRBJ1-2
CASSEGTANYGYTF
>TRBV2|TRBJ2-5
CASCLGGGAGETQYF
>TRBV19|TRBJ2-1
CASSMYGGPHNEQFF
>TRBV13|TRBJ1-2
CASSPGQTYGYTF
>TRBV2|TRBJ1-1
CASRENQGPYLNTEAFF
>TRBV19|TRBJ1-6
CASSIVSRGGGNSPLHF
>TRBV19|TRBJ2-1
CASRQSGSFGEQFF
>TRBV5-5|TRBJ2-4
CASSFRGLAKNIQYF
>TRBV3-1/TRBV3-2|TRBJ2-1
CASSQQAGQRIYNEQFF
>TRBV9|TRBJ1-5
CASSVGAVSNQPQHF
>TRBV6-1|TRBJ1-2
CATADRGGYGYTF
>TRBV7-7|TRBJ2-7
CASSPAGLHSNEQYF
>TRBV3-1/TRBV3-2|TRBJ1-5
CASSQDTGVEQPQHF
>TRBV6-5|TRBJ1-5
CASNGAGSNQPQHF
>TRBV10-3|TRBJ2-7
CAISESGAGGRYEQYF
>TRBV6-5|TRBJ1-3
CASSTDRRIGNTIYF
>TRBV5-4|TRBJ2-1
CASSPGGGDSDEQFF
>TRBV6-1|TRBJ1-3
CASSESTGSGNTIYF
>TRBV3-1/TRBV3-2|TRBJ1-2
CASSQGQSNYGYTF
>TRBV30|TRBJ1-2
CAWSVLGGFGYTF
>TRBV28|TRBJ2-7
CASSLVSGRSNEQYF
>TRBV24-1|TRBJ2-2
CATSDIGELFF
>TRBV5-4|TRBJ2-5
CASSTTSWETQYF
>TRBV29-1|TRBJ2-7
CSVGRPYEQYF
>TRBV6-1|TRBJ1-5
CASSEPFRPQHF
>TRBV4-1|TRBJ1-1
CASSHPPTGTAFF
>TRBV19|TRBJ1-5
CASIDPSAGNQPQHF
>TRBV18|TRBJ1-1
CASSPTDAEAFF
>TRBV20-1|TRBJ2-5
CSASDHSGAQYF
>TRBV5-1|TRBJ2-7
CASSPDRGYEQYF
>TRBV5-1|TRBJ1-4
CASSPAPVGEKLFF
>TRBV29-1|TRBJ2-2
CSVRTGGENTGELFF
>TRBV28|TRBJ2-2
CASSLVPFANTGELFF
>TRBV10-2|TRBJ2-1
CASRGASVYNEQFF